This TCR beta chain came from a study of T cell repertoires in cytomegalovirus infection. Study summary: Both recently identified HLA-C-restricted and well-studied HLA-B-restricted CMV epitopes were used in the study. TCR beta signatures that were public indicated CMV infection and matching HLA type. General study findings and limits: HLA-C-restricted CMV clonotypes gave the most frequent clonotype in two of eight donors. Summed public TCR beta family frequency identified CMV carriers bearing the relevant HLA.

Each CDR3 protein is one row after TCRdb ran MiXCR on the reads. The sample shows about 890,000 distinct CDR3 sequences, about a third of them seen only once. Notes on this clonotype: What it recognizes is unknown.

Per germline, CDR1 LNHDA and CDR2 SQIVND (reference sequence). The CDR3 contains 14 residues. V trimming: 7 bases; J trimming: 9 bases; junction bases outside the gene matches: 9. The receptor's source is a human donor in good health (CMV status not recorded). Some clones in this sample may be carry-over from other donors' samples. The sample was cultured CD8+ T cells from PBMCs, taken from culture after CMV antigen stimulation. The chain uses TRBV19 and TRBJ1-6; 7 bases agree with TRBD1. CDR3 sequence reads: CASKLSTGPSPLHF. In DNA, the CDR3 is TGTGCCAGTAAACTCTCGACAGGGCCTTCACCCCTCCACTTT.